The 8 T cell receptor beta chains presented below share a single source sample, sequenced in a study of OX40 agonist ivuxolimab in advanced cancers. Sequencing was performed with immunoSEQ multiplex PCR; in TCRdb, only in-frame clones are kept and a portion is missing. The table records some 65,000 clones, approximately 89% of them present only once. The sample in question was CD4+ or CD8+ T cells sorted from blood, obtained in a trial of the OX40 agonist ivuxolimab. These receptors came from an adult with an advanced solid tumor such as melanoma, head and neck, liver or kidney cancer.

The V call is TRBV27, the J call TRBJ2-7; possibly TRBD2 for D (6 bases). Trimming took off 2 bases at V and 4 bases at J, with 12 bases between the two ends. Germline CDR1 reads MNHEY; CDR2 reads SMNVEV (reference sequence). The CDR3 length is 14 residues. DNA for the CDR3: TGTGCCAGCAGTTTAGGGGGGTCCCCTTACGAGCAGTACTTC. Its translation is CASSLGGSPYEQYF.

This rearrangement joins TRBV5-4 to TRBJ2-3; D gene unclear. V shed 4 bases and J shed 0 bases, with 21 bases lying between them. Germline V CDR1 and CDR2: SGHNT, YYREEE (reference sequence). The CDR3 spans 18 residues. The CDR3 here is CASSLERTRRPSTDTQYF. The DNA for the CDR3 is TGTGCCAGCAGCCTGGAACGGACGCGAAGACCGAGCACAGATACGCAGTATTTT. The variable domain in full, with the rest retrieved from reference TRBV5-4 and TRBJ2-3, is ETGVTQSPTHLIKTRGQQVTLRCSSQSGHNTVSWYQQALGQGPQFIFQYYREEENGRGNFPPRFSGLQFPNYSSELNVNALELDDSALYLCASSLERTRRPSTDTQYFGPGTRLTVL.

The chain has TRBV7-9 and TRBJ2-1; 15 bases are a match to TRBD2. J gave up 10 bases and V 6 bases, and 13 bases lay outside the gene matches. The CDR3 spans 17 residues. Per the germline V gene, CDR1 is SEHNR and CDR2 is FQNEAQ (reference sequence). CDR3 loop: CASSPGLAGGQGREQFF. The DNA of the CDR3 is TGTGCCAGCAGTCCGGGACTAGCGGGAGGACAAGGGCGAGAGCAGTTCTTC.

The chain combines TRBV27 with TRBJ2-7; unclear D gene. V lost 6 bases, J lost 2 bases, and 11 bases lay in between. This CDR3 spans 13 amino acids. Germline V gene lookup returns CDR1 MNHEY and CDR2 SMNVEV (reference sequence). As DNA, the CDR3 is TGTGCCAGCAGGGATGGGTATACCTACGAGCAGTACTTC. It translates to CASRDGYTYEQYF.

V usage is TRBV10-1 and J usage is TRBJ2-7, with D possibly being TRBD1 (6 bases). The V gene lost 4 bases and the J gene lost 3 bases, with 16 bases spanning the gap. The CDR3 has 15 amino acids. Looked up from germline, CDR1 is WNHNN and CDR2 is SYGVQD (reference sequence). The CDR3 here is CASSVKRGFGYEQYF. The DNA of the CDR3 is TGCGCCAGCAGTGTGAAAAGGGGGTTCGGCTACGAGCAGTACTTC.

As concerns this clone: Other DNA variants within this sample encode the same CDR3. This rearrangement joins TRBV6-1 to TRBJ2-5; TRBD2 aligns across 12 bases. Germline V gene data show CDR1 as MNHNS and CDR2 as SASEGT. The CDR3 runs 14 residues. Trimming cost V 6 bases and J 4 bases; bases outside gene matches: 3. CDR3 coding DNA: TGTGCCAGCAGGGGACTAGCGGGTGCAGAGACCCAGTACTTC. Its translation is CASRGLAGAETQYF.

The V call is TRBV6-6, the J call TRBJ2-1; the D is unclear. In germline, CDR1 is MNHNY, CDR2 SVGAGI (reference sequence). V lost 8 bases and J lost 4, with 9 bases in between. The CDR3 has 12 amino acids. This CDR3 reads CASGSLYNEQFF. The CDR3 nucleotides are TGTGCCAGCGGGTCTTTATACAATGAGCAGTTCTTC.

The V gene is TRBV6-4, the J gene TRBJ2-3; D uncertain. This CDR3 spans 15 amino acids. V was clipped by 5 bases and J by 0 bases, with 12 bases between them. Germline CDR1 MRHNA, CDR2 SNTAGT. The DNA for the CDR3 is TGTGCCAGCAGTCAAACAGTAGCTAGCACAGATACGCAGTATTTT. This sequence encodes CASSQTVASTDTQYF.